This T cell receptor beta chain was found in a study of T cell changes during pregnancy in multiple sclerosis. The protocol was immunoSEQ multiplex PCR, while the TCRdb copy is restricted to in-frame clones and leaves out a portion. The data hold 100,000 or so clones, with 75% to 95% observed a single time. The sequence was collected from a female donor with multiple sclerosis, enrolled in a pregnancy study. The source material was peripheral blood, sampled in the second trimester of pregnancy.

The CDR3 bases are TGTGCCAGCAGCTTCGACCAAGAGACCCAGTACTTC. This codes for CASSFDQETQYF. The chain uses TRBV7-2 and TRBJ2-5; D remains ambiguous. In germline, CDR1 is SGHTA, CDR2 FQGNSA. The ends were cut back, 3 bases at V and 0 bases at J, with 2 bases in the middle. CDR3 length: 12 amino acids.